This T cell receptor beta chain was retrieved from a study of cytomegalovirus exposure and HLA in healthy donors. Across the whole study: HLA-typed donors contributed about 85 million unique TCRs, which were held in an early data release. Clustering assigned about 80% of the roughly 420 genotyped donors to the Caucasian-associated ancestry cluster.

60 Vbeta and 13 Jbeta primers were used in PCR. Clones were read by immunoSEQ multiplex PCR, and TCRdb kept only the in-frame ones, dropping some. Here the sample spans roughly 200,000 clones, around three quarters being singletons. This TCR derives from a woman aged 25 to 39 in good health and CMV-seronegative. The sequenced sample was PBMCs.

The CDR3 reads CSVVLRTGVGYTF. CDR3 sequence (DNA): TGCAGCGTTGTACTCAGGACAGGGGTCGGCTACACCTTC. The V call is TRBV29-1, the J call TRBJ1-2, with 9 bases aligning to TRBD1. Germline values: CDR1 SQVTM, CDR2 ANQGSEA. Losses at the gene ends were 4 bases for V and 8 bases for J; bases not matched to a gene: 8. This CDR3 spans 13 amino acids.